This T cell receptor (beta chain) was identified during a study of T cells in Graves' hyperthyroidism and ophthalmopathy (dated by TCRdb to about 2019). Turning to the overall study: Peripheral blood was sampled at the time of initial diagnosis, prior to any treatment. To identify TCR V-J signatures that set the groups apart, the researchers used a discovery cohort of about a hundred patients, made up of 40 to 45 with Graves' ophthalmopathy and 57 with stable Graves' hyperthyroidism. Whether ophthalmopathy could be predicted prospectively was tested in an independent validation cohort made up of approximately 19 hyperthyroidism patients plus 17 patients who later progressed to ophthalmopathy. The roughly 94 discovery patients were randomly split 7:3 into training and test sets. The study also compared thyroid tissue and blood T-cell repertoires from more than 5 Graves' hyperthyroidism patients. After sampling, hyperthyroidism patients received methimazole starting at 30 mg daily, and ophthalmopathy patients received high-dose intravenous methylprednisolone. TCR Vbeta CDR3 sequencing of 120 to 150 peripheral blood samples (43 ophthalmopathy, under 80 hyperthyroidism and roughly 17 progressor patients) is reported in the paper.

The TCR beta CDR3 regions were amplified from RNA transcripts. The first round of RT-PCR for the TCR CDR3 was performed with the HTBI primer set and the Qiagen OneStep RT-PCR kit. A second multiplex PCR round built the libraries, followed by size selection and purification. Libraries were sequenced paired-end with 100 bp reads on an Illumina HiSeq2000. As for the authors' bioinformatics: SOAPnuke was used to process the raw data, removing reads that contained adapters or uncalled bases, had a mean Phred below 15, or lacked an exact match to the constant primer or identifier. High-quality paired reads were merged using COPE v1.2.5, and each unique nucleotide sequence was defined as a clonotype. Clonotypes were aligned to IMGT TRBV, TRBD and TRBJ reference segments using MiTCR v1.1. Analysis was restricted to V-J combinations with a frequency above 0.0001, which covered about 99% of repertoires. A TCS score was defined as the ratio between F50 (clonal expansion) and ExV (chaos), using BLOSUM62-based TCRdist between CDR3 peptides within each V-J. Welch's t-statistics and random forest reduced 500 to 650 V-J features to about 13, which were used in a naive Bayes classifier (R e1071). TCRdb reworked the public reads: Q25 trimming with fastp, MiXCR clone assembly, productive beta chains retained. Each CDR3 protein appears once, grouped with its most common genes and DNA. TCRdb, not the authors, supplied the V and J calls. For this sample the table gives some 510,000 distinct CDR3 sequences, of which 20% to 25% were detected only once. Jointly, the top ten make up around 27% of the sample.

The investigation overall reported the following: No statistical method was used to set the sample size in advance, and investigators knew the group allocation. Most expanded thyroid clonotypes (frequency above 0.001) were also found in blood, which suggests that blood repertoires may mirror thyroid immune responses. In validation, the model predicted progression to ophthalmopathy a median of about 5.9 months before onset, with about 64% sensitivity and roughly 72% specificity. A model built on a 13 V-J signature distinguished ophthalmopathy from stable hyperthyroidism, reaching about 88% sensitivity and about 81% specificity in cross-validation and 80%/75% in testing.

There are many counts of this clonotype. Its cognate antigen has yet to be identified. No per-base quality is available; no much larger clone lies one base away. Graves' hyperthyroidism was defined as stable when no progression to ophthalmopathy occurred over 18 months of follow-up. Hyperthyroidism patients were newly diagnosed, with disease duration under 2 months, and aged 18 to 65 years. The study excluded patients with uncontrolled infections, other autoimmune diseases, pregnancy or lactation. Clinical symptoms, serum thyroxine and TRAb, thyroid ultrasound, and orbital computed tomography formed the basis for the diagnoses. Ficoll-Paque density gradient centrifugation was used to isolate PBMCs from about 10 ml of fresh peripheral blood. Total RNA was extracted using Trizol reagent, and RNA quality was assessed on an Agilent 2100 Bioanalyzer. V is cut by 8 bases and J by 1 base, and the space between the germline ends is 18 bases. The CDR3 covers 17 residues, taking in both the cysteine and the phenylalanine. The sequence is cut down to CDR3 DNA, 51 bases in frame from base 1. CDR1 and CDR2, per the germline V gene (reference sequence), are SSHAT and FNYEAQ.

The sequenced sample was blood. The clonotype originates from a man aged 18 to 30 with Graves' hyperthyroidism. The sequence joins TRBV7-7 to TRBJ2-6, and perhaps TRBD2 as D gene, on 6 matching bases. The CDR3 protein sequence reads: CASGPGPGESGANVLTF. The sequence in DNA is TGTGCCAGCGGACCGGGCCCGGGGGAGTCTGGGGCCAACGTCCTGACTTTC.